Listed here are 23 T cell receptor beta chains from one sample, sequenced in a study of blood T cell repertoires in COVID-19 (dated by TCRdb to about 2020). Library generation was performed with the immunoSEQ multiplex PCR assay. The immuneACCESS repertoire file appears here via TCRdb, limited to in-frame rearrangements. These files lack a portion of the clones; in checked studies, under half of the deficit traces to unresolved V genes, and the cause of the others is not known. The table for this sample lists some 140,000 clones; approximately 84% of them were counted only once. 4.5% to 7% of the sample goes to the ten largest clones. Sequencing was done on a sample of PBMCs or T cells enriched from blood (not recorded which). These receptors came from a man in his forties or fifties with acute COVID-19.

DNA for the CDR3: TGTGCCAGCAGCCTATCCGGGACTAGCGGGAAGGCCGGGGAGCTGTTTTTT. This sequence encodes CASSLSGTSGKAGELFF. The V call is TRBV9, the J call TRBJ2-2; 13 nucleotides agree with TRBD2. After removal of 4 bases from V and 6 bases from J, the junction contained 9 bases not matched to a gene. CDR3 size: 17 residues. The V gene's germline CDR1 is SGDLS and CDR2 YYNGEE.

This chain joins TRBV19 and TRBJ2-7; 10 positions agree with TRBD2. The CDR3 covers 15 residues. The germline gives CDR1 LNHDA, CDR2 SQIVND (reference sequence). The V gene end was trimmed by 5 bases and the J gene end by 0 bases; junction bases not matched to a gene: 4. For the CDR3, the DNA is TGTGCCAGTAGTGGGGGACTAGCGAACTCCTACGAGCAGTACTTC. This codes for CASSGGLANSYEQYF.

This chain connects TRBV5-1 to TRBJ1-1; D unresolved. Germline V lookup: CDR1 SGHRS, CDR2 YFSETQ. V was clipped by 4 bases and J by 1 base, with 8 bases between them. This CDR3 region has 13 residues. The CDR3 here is CASSVGENTEAFF. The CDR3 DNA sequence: TGCGCCAGCAGCGTCGGAGAGAACACTGAAGCTTTCTTT.

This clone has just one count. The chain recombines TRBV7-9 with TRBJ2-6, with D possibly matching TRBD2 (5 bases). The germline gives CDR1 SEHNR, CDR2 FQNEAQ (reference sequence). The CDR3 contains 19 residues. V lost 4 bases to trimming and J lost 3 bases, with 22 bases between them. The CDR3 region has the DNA TGTGCCAGCAGCTCCCTCGTAGCGAGAGAAATCGGTGGGGCCAACGTCCTGACTTTC. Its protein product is CASSSLVAREIGGANVLTF.

CDR3: CASSFLWTGLSTDTQYF. The CDR3 DNA follows: TGTGCCAGCAGCTTCCTCTGGACAGGGCTCAGCACAGATACGCAGTATTTT. V and J are TRBV7-2 and TRBJ2-3; 8 bases fit TRBD1. Germline V gene data show CDR1 as SGHTA and CDR2 as FQGNSA. The V segment lost 3 bases and the J segment 0 bases; nucleotides outside the gene matches: 8. The CDR3 length is 17 residues.

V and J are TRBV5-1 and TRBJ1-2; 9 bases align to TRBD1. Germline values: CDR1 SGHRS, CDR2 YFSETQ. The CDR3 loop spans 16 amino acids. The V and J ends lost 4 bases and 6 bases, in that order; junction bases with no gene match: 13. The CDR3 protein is CASSLDPNRGRDGYTF. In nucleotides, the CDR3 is TGCGCCAGCAGCCTAGACCCTAACAGGGGGCGGGATGGCTACACCTTC.

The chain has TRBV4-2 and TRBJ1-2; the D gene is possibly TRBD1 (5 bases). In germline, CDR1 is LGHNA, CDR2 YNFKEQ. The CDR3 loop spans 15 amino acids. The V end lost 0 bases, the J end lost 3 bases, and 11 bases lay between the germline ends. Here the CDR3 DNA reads TGTGCCAGCAGCCAAGACAGCAAGACAGACTATGGCTACACCTTC. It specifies CASSQDSKTDYGYTF.

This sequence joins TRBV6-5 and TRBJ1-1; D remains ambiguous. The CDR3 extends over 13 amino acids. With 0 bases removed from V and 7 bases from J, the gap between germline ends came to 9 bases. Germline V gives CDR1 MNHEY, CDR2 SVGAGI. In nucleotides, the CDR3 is TGTGCCAGCAGTTACTCTGGGCGGGTTGAAGCTTTCTTT. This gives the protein CASSYSGRVEAFF.

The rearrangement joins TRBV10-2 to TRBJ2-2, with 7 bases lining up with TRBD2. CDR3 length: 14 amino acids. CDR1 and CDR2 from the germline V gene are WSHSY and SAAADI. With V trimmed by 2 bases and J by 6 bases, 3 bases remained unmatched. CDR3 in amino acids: CASSEGGGAGELFF. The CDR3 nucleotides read TGCGCCAGCAGTGAGGGGGGGGGAGCCGGGGAGCTGTTTTTT.

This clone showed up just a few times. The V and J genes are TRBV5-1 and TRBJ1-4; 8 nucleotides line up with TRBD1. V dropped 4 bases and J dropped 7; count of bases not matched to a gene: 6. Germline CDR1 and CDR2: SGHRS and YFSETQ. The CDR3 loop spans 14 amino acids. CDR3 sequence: CASSLGQGGEKLFF. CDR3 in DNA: TGCGCCAGCAGCCTCGGACAGGGAGGTGAAAAACTGTTTTTT.

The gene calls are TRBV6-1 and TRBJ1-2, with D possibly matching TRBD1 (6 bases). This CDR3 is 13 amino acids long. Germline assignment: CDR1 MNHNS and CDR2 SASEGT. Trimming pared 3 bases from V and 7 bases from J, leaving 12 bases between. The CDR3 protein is CASSDGQGLGYTF. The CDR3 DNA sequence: TGTGCCAGCAGTGATGGCCAGGGGCTTGGCTACACCTTC.

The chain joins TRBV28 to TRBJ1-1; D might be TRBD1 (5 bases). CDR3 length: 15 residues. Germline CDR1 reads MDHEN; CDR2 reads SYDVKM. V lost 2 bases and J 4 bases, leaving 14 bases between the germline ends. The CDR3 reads CASSLDSPVGTEAFF. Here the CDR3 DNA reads TGTGCCAGCAGTTTAGACAGTCCTGTGGGCACTGAAGCTTTCTTT.

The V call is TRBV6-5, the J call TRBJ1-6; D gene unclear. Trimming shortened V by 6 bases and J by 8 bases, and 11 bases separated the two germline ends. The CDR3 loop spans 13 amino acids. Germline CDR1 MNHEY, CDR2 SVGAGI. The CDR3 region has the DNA TGTGCCAGCAGCCCCCAGGATGATTCACCCCTCCACTTT. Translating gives CASSPQDDSPLHF.

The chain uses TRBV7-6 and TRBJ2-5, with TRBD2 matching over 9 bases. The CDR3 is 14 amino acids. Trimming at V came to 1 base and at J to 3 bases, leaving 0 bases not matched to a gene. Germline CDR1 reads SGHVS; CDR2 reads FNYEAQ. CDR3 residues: CASSLERGEETQYF. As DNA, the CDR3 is TGTGCCAGCAGCTTAGAGCGGGGGGAAGAGACCCAGTACTTC.

CDR3 nucleotide sequence: TGTGCCAGCAGGTTGGGGTCTAGCGGGAGCCGCGAGCAGTACTTC. Translated: CASRLGSSGSREQYF. The chain is built from TRBV27 and TRBJ2-7; 10 nucleotides line up with TRBD2. The germline gives CDR1 MNHEY, CDR2 SMNVEV (reference sequence). Trimming took 6 bases from V and 6 from J; bases not matched to a gene: 11. CDR3 length equals 15 residues.

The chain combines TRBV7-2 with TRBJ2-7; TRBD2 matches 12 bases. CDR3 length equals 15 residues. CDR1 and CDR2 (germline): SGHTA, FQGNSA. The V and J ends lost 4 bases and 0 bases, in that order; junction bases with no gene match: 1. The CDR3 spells CASSWTSGNSYEQYF. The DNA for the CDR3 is TGTGCCAGCAGCTGGACTAGCGGGAACTCCTACGAGCAGTACTTC.

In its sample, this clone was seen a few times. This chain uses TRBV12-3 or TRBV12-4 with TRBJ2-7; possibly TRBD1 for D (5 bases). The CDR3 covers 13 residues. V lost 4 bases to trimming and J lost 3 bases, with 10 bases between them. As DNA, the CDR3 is TGTGCCAGCAGTTGGACGCAGGGCTACGAGCAGTACTTC. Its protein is CASSWTQGYEQYF.

DNA for the CDR3: TGTGCCAGCACCCCCTGGGGCACAATAAAGACCCAGTACTTC. Amino acids: CASTPWGTIKTQYF. V usage is TRBV5-6 and J usage is TRBJ2-5; weak D call: TRBD1 (5 bases). The length of the CDR3 is 14 residues. Trimming cost V 6 bases and J 6 bases, with 18 bases left between them. Per germline, CDR1 SGHDT and CDR2 YYEEEE.

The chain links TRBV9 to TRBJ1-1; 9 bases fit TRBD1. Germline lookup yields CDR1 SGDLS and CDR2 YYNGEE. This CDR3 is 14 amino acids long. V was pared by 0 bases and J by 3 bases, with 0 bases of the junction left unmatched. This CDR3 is CASSVGTGDTEAFF. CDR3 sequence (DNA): TGTGCCAGCAGCGTAGGGACAGGGGACACTGAAGCTTTCTTT.

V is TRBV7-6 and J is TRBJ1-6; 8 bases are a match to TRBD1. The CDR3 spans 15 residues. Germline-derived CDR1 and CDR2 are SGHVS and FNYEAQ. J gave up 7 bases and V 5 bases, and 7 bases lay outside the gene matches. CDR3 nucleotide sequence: TGTGCCAGCAGCGCCCACAGGGGGAGGAATTCACCCCTCCACTTT. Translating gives CASSAHRGRNSPLHF.

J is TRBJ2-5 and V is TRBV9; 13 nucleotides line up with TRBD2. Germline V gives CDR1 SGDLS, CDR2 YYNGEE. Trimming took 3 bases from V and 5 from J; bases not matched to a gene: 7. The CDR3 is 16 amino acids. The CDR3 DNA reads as TGTGCCAGCAGCGCCCCGGGACTAGCGGGGTCGGAGACCCAGTACTTC. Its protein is CASSAPGLAGSETQYF.

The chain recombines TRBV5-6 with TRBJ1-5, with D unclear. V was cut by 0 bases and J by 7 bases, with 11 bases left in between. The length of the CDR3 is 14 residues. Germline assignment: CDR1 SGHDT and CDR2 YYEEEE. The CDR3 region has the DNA TGTGCCAGCAGCTTGGCCTCGTCTGGCCAGCCCCAGCATTTT. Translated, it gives CASSLASSGQPQHF.

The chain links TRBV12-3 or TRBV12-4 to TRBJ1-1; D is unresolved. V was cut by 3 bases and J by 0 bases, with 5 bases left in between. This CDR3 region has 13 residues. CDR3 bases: TGTGCCAGCAGTTTTTTATTGAACACTGAAGCTTTCTTT. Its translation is CASSFLLNTEAFF.